This is a list of T cell receptor beta chains from one sample in a study of chemoradiotherapy in HPV16-positive cancers. Repertoires were generated with immunoSEQ multiplex PCR, while TCRdb's copy carries only in-frame clones and drops some. The sample includes tens of thousands of clones, over 60% seen only once; the top ten take 2% to 3%. The specimen was taken from a patient who underwent chemoradiotherapy. The receptors stem from a human donor with HPV-associated anogenital cancer. Each CDR3 is given with its conserved first and last residue. A D gene is named only where the DNA matches it firmly. Size is omitted from some rows. Given values are once, few, many or a class for expanded clones.

v_gene: TRBV19; abundance: -; j_gene: TRBJ1-5; d_gene: TRBD1; CDR3aa: CASSILTQGSNQPQHF; CDR3nt: TGTGCCAGTAGTATCTTGACACAGGGGAGCAATCAGCCCCAGCATTTT
v_gene: TRBV27; abundance: -; j_gene: TRBJ2-1; d_gene: TRBD1; CDR3aa: CASSSVDRHNEQFF; CDR3nt: TGTGCCAGCAGTTCGGTGGACAGGCACAATGAGCAGTTCTTC
v_gene: TRBV2; abundance: few; j_gene: TRBJ1-4; d_gene: TRBD1; CDR3aa: CASSDSGTGSEKLFF; CDR3nt: TGTGCCAGCAGCGACTCCGGGACAGGGAGCGAAAAACTGTTTTTT
v_gene: TRBV2; abundance: -; j_gene: TRBJ2-7; d_gene: -; CDR3aa: CASSISPYEQYF; CDR3nt: TGTGCCAGCAGTATTAGTCCCTACGAGCAGTACTTC
v_gene: TRBV6-5; abundance: -; j_gene: TRBJ2-2; d_gene: -; CDR3aa: CASSYSERNTGELFF; CDR3nt: TGTGCCAGCAGTTACTCGGAGAGGAACACCGGGGAGCTGTTTTTT
v_gene: TRBV7-2; abundance: -; j_gene: TRBJ2-7; d_gene: -; CDR3aa: CASSWGNGGVLSYEQYF; CDR3nt: TGTGCCAGCAGCTGGGGGAATGGAGGGGTTTTATCCTACGAGCAGTACTTC
v_gene: TRBV12-5; abundance: few; j_gene: TRBJ2-1; d_gene: -; CDR3aa: CASGLGRGEQFF; CDR3nt: TGTGCTAGTGGTTTGGGCCGGGGTGAGCAGTTCTTC
v_gene: TRBV28; abundance: -; j_gene: TRBJ1-2; d_gene: TRBD1; CDR3aa: CASSSGTGQGRMSGYTF; CDR3nt: TGTGCCAGCAGTTCAGGCACCGGACAGGGCCGAATGAGTGGCTACACCTTC
v_gene: TRBV5-5; abundance: -; j_gene: TRBJ2-1; d_gene: TRBD2; CDR3aa: CASSLGLASQFF; CDR3nt: TGTGCCAGCAGCTTGGGACTAGCATCACAGTTCTTC
v_gene: TRBV5-4; abundance: -; j_gene: TRBJ2-3; d_gene: -; CDR3aa: CASSPSAAGADTQYF; CDR3nt: TGTGCCAGCAGCCCTTCAGCGGCCGGCGCAGATACGCAGTATTTT
v_gene: TRBV10-3; abundance: -; j_gene: TRBJ1-2; d_gene: -; CDR3aa: CAISDRGVGNYGYTF; CDR3nt: TGTGCCATCAGTGACCGGGGAGTAGGTAACTATGGCTACACCTTC
v_gene: TRBV6-5; abundance: -; j_gene: TRBJ1-5; d_gene: -; CDR3aa: CASSYSKQSGQPQHF; CDR3nt: TGTGCCAGCAGTTACTCGAAACAGTCCGGGCAGCCCCAGCATTTT
v_gene: TRBV5-1; abundance: few; j_gene: TRBJ1-6; d_gene: -; CDR3aa: CASSSGQVNSPLHF; CDR3nt: TGCGCCAGCAGCTCCGGACAAGTGAATTCACCCCTCCACTTT
v_gene: TRBV4-3; abundance: -; j_gene: TRBJ1-2; d_gene: -; CDR3aa: CASSQVTRDYGYTF; CDR3nt: TGCGCCAGCAGCCAAGTCACGAGAGACTATGGCTACACCTTC
v_gene: TRBV5-1; abundance: -; j_gene: TRBJ1-2; d_gene: -; CDR3aa: CASSLSQGKGYTF; CDR3nt: TGCGCCAGCAGCTTGTCGCAGGGTAAAGGCTACACCTTC
v_gene: TRBV4-2; abundance: -; j_gene: TRBJ1-6; d_gene: -; CDR3aa: CASSQEGRLNSPLHF; CDR3nt: TGTGCCAGCAGCCAAGAAGGCAGGCTCAATTCACCCCTCCACTTT
v_gene: TRBV30; abundance: -; j_gene: TRBJ1-5; d_gene: -; CDR3aa: CAWSPSTQGPQHF; CDR3nt: TGTGCCTGGAGTCCTTCAACCCAGGGACCCCAGCATTTT
v_gene: TRBV28; abundance: -; j_gene: TRBJ1-4; d_gene: TRBD1; CDR3aa: CASSSRQGRSNEKLFF; CDR3nt: TGTGCCAGCAGTTCCCGACAGGGGCGGTCTAATGAAAAACTGTTTTTT
v_gene: TRBV5-1; abundance: -; j_gene: TRBJ2-5; d_gene: TRBD2; CDR3aa: CASSLLGAGAGETQYF; CDR3nt: TGCGCCAGCAGCTTATTAGGGGCGGGAGCAGGAGAGACCCAGTACTTC
v_gene: TRBV5-1; abundance: -; j_gene: TRBJ1-1; d_gene: TRBD1; CDR3aa: CASSFRDRDIEAFF; CDR3nt: TGCGCCAGCAGCTTCCGGGACAGGGACATCGAAGCTTTCTTT
v_gene: TRBV29-1; abundance: -; j_gene: TRBJ2-3; d_gene: -; CDR3aa: CSVGLILTDTQYF; CDR3nt: TGCAGCGTTGGTCTGATTCTCACAGATACGCAGTATTTT
v_gene: TRBV30; abundance: -; j_gene: TRBJ1-5; d_gene: -; CDR3aa: CAWSLTGIQPQHF; CDR3nt: TGTGCCTGGAGCCTTACAGGGATCCAGCCCCAGCATTTT
v_gene: TRBV28; abundance: few; j_gene: TRBJ1-4; d_gene: -; CDR3aa: CATGGQRNEKLFF; CDR3nt: TGTGCCACGGGAGGGCAGAGAAATGAAAAACTGTTTTTT
v_gene: TRBV6-1; abundance: -; j_gene: TRBJ2-7; d_gene: TRBD2; CDR3aa: CASSLSSGSREQYF; CDR3nt: TGTGCCAGCAGTCTTTCTAGCGGGAGTCGCGAGCAGTACTTC
v_gene: TRBV28; abundance: once; j_gene: TRBJ2-7; d_gene: -; CDR3aa: CASSLRRLHLYEQYF; CDR3nt: TGTGCCAGCAGTTTGAGAAGGCTTCACCTTTACGAGCAGTACTTC
v_gene: TRBV19; abundance: -; j_gene: TRBJ2-1; d_gene: -; CDR3aa: CASSIDHTSSVEQFF; CDR3nt: TGTGCCAGTAGTATAGATCACACTAGCAGTGTTGAGCAGTTCTTC
v_gene: TRBV28; abundance: once; j_gene: TRBJ2-7; d_gene: TRBD2; CDR3aa: CATGGLGYEQYF; CDR3nt: TGTGCCACGGGGGGTCTGGGCTACGAGCAGTACTTC
v_gene: TRBV7-9; abundance: once; j_gene: TRBJ2-1; d_gene: -; CDR3aa: CASSVRDPNNEQFF; CDR3nt: TGTGCCAGCAGCGTTCGGGATCCCAACAATGAGCAGTTCTTC
v_gene: TRBV10-2; abundance: -; j_gene: TRBJ1-6; d_gene: -; CDR3aa: CASRWSSPSNNSPLHF; CDR3nt: TGCGCCAGCCGATGGTCCAGCCCAAGCAATAATTCACCCCTCCACTTT
v_gene: TRBV4-2; abundance: -; j_gene: TRBJ1-1; d_gene: -; CDR3aa: CASSQQDRNTEAFF; CDR3nt: TGTGCCAGCAGCCAACAGGACAGGAACACTGAAGCTTTCTTT
v_gene: TRBV5-6; abundance: once; j_gene: TRBJ1-2; d_gene: -; CDR3aa: CASSLGPNGGPYGYTF; CDR3nt: TGTGCCAGCAGCTTGGGTCCCAATGGAGGGCCCTATGGCTACACCTTC
v_gene: TRBV11-2; abundance: -; j_gene: TRBJ2-1; d_gene: -; CDR3aa: CASKQGPSNEQFF; CDR3nt: TGTGCCAGCAAACAGGGTCCCTCCAATGAGCAGTTCTTC
v_gene: TRBV28; abundance: once; j_gene: TRBJ2-6; d_gene: -; CDR3aa: CASHHLGANVLTF; CDR3nt: TGTGCCAGCCACCATCTGGGGGCCAACGTCCTGACTTTC
v_gene: TRBV4-3; abundance: -; j_gene: TRBJ1-4; d_gene: -; CDR3aa: CASSQSFGSPLFF; CDR3nt: TGCGCCAGCAGCCAATCTTTTGGATCTCCACTGTTTTTT
v_gene: TRBV7-9; abundance: once; j_gene: TRBJ2-4; d_gene: -; CDR3aa: CASSLGWAKNIQYF; CDR3nt: TGTGCCAGCAGCTTGGGGTGGGCCAAAAACATTCAGTACTTC
v_gene: TRBV7-3; abundance: -; j_gene: TRBJ1-6; d_gene: -; CDR3aa: CASSPRDSATESSYNSPLHF; CDR3nt: TGTGCCAGCAGCCCTCGAGACAGCGCCACTGAAAGCTCCTATAATTCACCCCTCCACTTT
v_gene: TRBV19; abundance: -; j_gene: TRBJ2-1; d_gene: -; CDR3aa: CASSIGLLDNEQFF; CDR3nt: TGTGCCAGTAGTATAGGACTCTTAGACAATGAGCAGTTCTTC
v_gene: TRBV10-3; abundance: -; j_gene: TRBJ1-3; d_gene: -; CDR3aa: CAISERNTIYF; CDR3nt: TGTGCCATCAGTGAGAGAAACACCATATATTTT
v_gene: TRBV5-1; abundance: few; j_gene: TRBJ1-5; d_gene: -; CDR3aa: CASSITVAGPQHF; CDR3nt: TGCGCCAGCAGCATCACAGTTGCGGGGCCCCAGCATTTT
v_gene: TRBV5-4; abundance: -; j_gene: TRBJ1-1; d_gene: -; CDR3aa: CASSFGILGLNTEAFF; CDR3nt: TGTGCCAGCAGCTTTGGTATATTAGGATTGAACACTGAAGCTTTCTTT
v_gene: TRBV27; abundance: -; j_gene: TRBJ2-7; d_gene: -; CDR3aa: CASSVLRLGKPYEQYF; CDR3nt: TGTGCCAGCAGTGTACTTAGACTGGGGAAACCCTACGAGCAGTACTTC
v_gene: TRBV5-6; abundance: -; j_gene: TRBJ1-5; d_gene: -; CDR3aa: CASSWWREMDQPQHF; CDR3nt: TGTGCCAGCAGCTGGTGGAGGGAGATGGATCAGCCCCAGCATTTT
v_gene: TRBV6-1; abundance: -; j_gene: TRBJ1-4; d_gene: TRBD1; CDR3aa: CASSEAKGQGYEKLFF; CDR3nt: TGTGCCAGCAGTGAAGCGAAGGGACAGGGGTATGAAAAACTGTTTTTT
v_gene: TRBV6-6; abundance: -; j_gene: TRBJ1-3; d_gene: -; CDR3aa: CASTRKAGSSGNTIYF; CDR3nt: TGTGCCAGCACCCGCAAAGCAGGGAGCTCTGGAAACACCATATATTTT
v_gene: TRBV6-1; abundance: -; j_gene: TRBJ1-3; d_gene: -; CDR3aa: CASSTSSGNTIYF; CDR3nt: TGTGCCAGCAGTACGAGCTCTGGAAACACCATATATTTT
v_gene: TRBV11-2; abundance: few; j_gene: TRBJ1-1; d_gene: -; CDR3aa: CASGTMNTEAFF; CDR3nt: TGTGCCAGCGGAACCATGAACACTGAAGCTTTCTTT
v_gene: TRBV6-4; abundance: few; j_gene: TRBJ2-7; d_gene: -; CDR3aa: CASSDRPGHGEQYF; CDR3nt: TGTGCCAGCAGTGACAGACCGGGACATGGCGAGCAGTACTTC
v_gene: TRBV13; abundance: -; j_gene: TRBJ2-1; d_gene: -; CDR3aa: CASKEGLGTYNEQFF; CDR3nt: TGTGCCAGCAAAGAAGGATTGGGGACCTACAATGAGCAGTTCTTC
v_gene: TRBV28; abundance: -; j_gene: TRBJ1-5; d_gene: -; CDR3aa: CASVIGGHQPQHF; CDR3nt: TGTGCCAGCGTCATTGGAGGCCATCAGCCCCAGCATTTT
v_gene: TRBV5-1; abundance: few; j_gene: TRBJ1-3; d_gene: -; CDR3aa: CASSLGEAGNTIYF; CDR3nt: TGCGCCAGCAGCTTGGGGGAGGCTGGAAACACCATATATTTT
v_gene: TRBV10-3; abundance: -; j_gene: TRBJ2-2; d_gene: -; CDR3aa: CAISETGTQNTGELFF; CDR3nt: TGTGCCATCAGTGAGACCGGGACTCAGAACACCGGGGAGCTGTTTTTT
v_gene: TRBV7-2; abundance: -; j_gene: TRBJ2-2; d_gene: -; CDR3aa: CASSLTPLNTGELFF; CDR3nt: TGTGCCAGCAGCTTGACACCTCTGAACACCGGGGAGCTGTTTTTT
v_gene: TRBV6-1; abundance: few; j_gene: TRBJ1-3; d_gene: -; CDR3aa: CASKDIPISGNTIYF; CDR3nt: TGTGCCAGCAAGGACATACCGATCTCTGGAAACACCATATATTTT
v_gene: TRBV28; abundance: -; j_gene: TRBJ1-1; d_gene: -; CDR3aa: CASSLWDSHTEAFF; CDR3nt: TGTGCCAGCAGTTTATGGGACAGCCACACTGAAGCTTTCTTT
v_gene: TRBV4-2; abundance: -; j_gene: TRBJ1-5; d_gene: -; CDR3aa: CASSQGAEGNQPQHF; CDR3nt: TGTGCCAGCAGCCAAGGGGCAGAGGGGAATCAGCCCCAGCATTTT
v_gene: TRBV28; abundance: -; j_gene: TRBJ2-2; d_gene: TRBD1; CDR3aa: CASRPGQGNTGELFF; CDR3nt: TGTGCCAGCAGACCGGGACAGGGGAACACCGGGGAGCTGTTTTTT
v_gene: TRBV6-1; abundance: -; j_gene: TRBJ2-7; d_gene: -; CDR3aa: CASSEAWGTRGKQYF; CDR3nt: TGTGCCAGCAGTGAAGCGTGGGGCACTAGGGGCAAGCAGTACTTC
v_gene: TRBV7-6; abundance: -; j_gene: TRBJ2-7; d_gene: TRBD1; CDR3aa: CASSPSTGTDFYEQYF; CDR3nt: TGTGCCAGCAGCCCATCTACCGGGACAGACTTCTACGAGCAGTACTTC
v_gene: TRBV10-3; abundance: -; j_gene: TRBJ2-7; d_gene: TRBD1; CDR3aa: CARSRDRDGEQYF; CDR3nt: TGTGCCCGCAGTCGGGACAGGGATGGCGAGCAGTACTTC